These 31 T cell receptor beta chains were all obtained from the same sample, sequenced in a study of T cells in Graves' hyperthyroidism and ophthalmopathy. From RNA transcripts, TCR beta CDR3 regions were amplified. The primer set for the first-round RT-PCR of the TCR CDR3 was HTBI. TCRdb reprocessed the multiplex PCR reads with MiXCR, giving one entry per CDR3 protein. The sample includes some 580,000 distinct CDR3 sequences, around 16% of them seen just once. Material for sequencing was blood. These receptors were taken from a woman aged 40 to 50 with Graves' ophthalmopathy.

This clonotype was counted ten times or more. This rearrangement joins TRBV6-1 to TRBJ2-1, with 10 bases fitting TRBD1. From germline, CDR1 is MNHNS and CDR2 SASEGT. Unmatched junction bases numbered 18, after V lost 6 bases and J lost 4 bases. The CDR3 length is 19 residues. For the CDR3, the DNA is TGTGCCAGCAGGAAGTTTGGGACAGGGGACCTAGGTGGATACAATGAGCAGTTCTTC. Residues: CASRKFGTGDLGGYNEQFF.

This clonotype was seen many times. V is TRBV10-1 and J is TRBJ1-1, with D perhaps matching TRBD1 (6 bases). Trimming cost V 5 bases and J 1 base, with 14 bases left between them. Germline V gene lookup returns CDR1 WNHNN and CDR2 SYGVQD (reference sequence). This CDR3 has 15 residues. The CDR3 DNA reads as TGCGCCAGCAGTAAACCCGGACAGAAGAACACTGAAGCTTTCTTT. As protein: CASSKPGQKNTEAFF.

Only a few counts were recorded for this clonotype. This chain joins TRBV7-2 and TRBJ2-5, with D tentatively TRBD1 or TRBD2 (6 bases each). CDR1 and CDR2 (germline): SGHTA, FQGNSA. V was clipped by 4 bases and J by 3 bases, with 21 bases between them. The CDR3 has 17 residues. The CDR3 here is CASSSLLGGNIKETQYF. The DNA for the CDR3 is TGTGCCAGCAGCTCCCTGTTGGGGGGCAACATCAAAGAGACCCAGTACTTC. Looking up the rest from reference TRBV7-2 and TRBJ2-5 gives the full variable domain: GAGVSQSPSNKVTEKGKDVELRCDPISGHTALYWYRQSLGQGLEFLIYFQGNSAPDKSGLPSDRFSAERTGGSVSTLTIQRTQQEDSAVYLCASSSLLGGNIKETQYFGPGTRLLVL.

This clonotype was seen ten or more times. This rearrangement joins TRBV12-3 or TRBV12-4 to TRBJ2-5; no clear D. This CDR3 comprises 13 residues. Between the trimmed V and J ends, which lost 6 bases and 7 bases, there was a span of 15 bases. For the CDR3, the DNA is TGTGCCAGCAGCCCCCTTGGCCCCGGGACCCAGTACTTC. It is translated as CASSPLGPGTQYF.

On this clonotype itself: With a much larger clone just one base away, this may be a read error. The J gene is TRBJ1-3, the V gene TRBV3-1; D is uncertain. The CDR3 covers 14 residues. Germline V lookup: CDR1 LGHDT, CDR2 YNNKEL (reference sequence). CDR3 sequence: CASSQEGMGNAIYF. In DNA, the CDR3 is TGTGCCAGCAGCCAAGAGGGGATGGGAAACGCCATATATTTT.

This clonotype was counted at least ten times. This chain uses TRBV3-1 with TRBJ2-7, with D possibly being TRBD1 (5 bases). V was cut by 2 bases and J by 5 bases, with 10 bases left in between. CDR3 length equals 13 residues. Germline-derived CDR1 and CDR2 are LGHDT and YNNKEL (reference sequence). The CDR3 reads CASSQWQGNEQYF. Written as DNA, the CDR3 is TGTGCCAGCAGCCAATGGCAGGGTAACGAGCAGTACTTC.

This clonotype was counted between two and nine times. The chain employs TRBV28 and TRBJ2-7, with unresolved D. V shed 6 bases and J shed 0 bases, with 15 bases lying between them. Germline CDR1 MDHEN, CDR2 SYDVKM. CDR3 size: 15 residues. The DNA of the CDR3 is TGTGCCAGCAGCCCGACACCTACCCTCTCCTACGAGCAGTACTTC. It specifies CASSPTPTLSYEQYF.

There are a few counts of this clonotype. V is TRBV5-1 and J is TRBJ2-7; no clear D gene. From germline, CDR1 is SGHRS and CDR2 YFSETQ. The CDR3 runs 13 residues. Trimming stripped 0 bases from V and 2 bases from J, with 6 bases between. CDR3 DNA sequence: TGCGCCAGCAGCTTGGAGGAAACCTACGAGCAGTACTTC. This encodes CASSLEETYEQYF.

In its sample, this clonotype was seen many times. The chain recombines TRBV28 with TRBJ1-3; D perhaps matches TRBD1 (5 bases). The CDR3 length is 12 residues. Germline loops: CDR1 MDHEN, CDR2 SYDVKM. V dropped 11 bases and J dropped 4 bases, with 12 bases sitting between them. The CDR3 coding sequence is TGTGCCGCAACCGGGGACGGAAACACCATATATTTT. Protein: CAATGDGNTIYF. The full variable domain, rest sourced from reference TRBV28 and TRBJ1-3, is DVKVTQSSRYLVKRTGEKVFLECVQDMDHENMFWYRQDPGLGLRLIYFSYDVKMKEKGDIPEGYSVSREKKERFSLILESASTNQTSMYLCAATGDGNTIYFGEGSWLTVV.

The chain uses TRBV28 and TRBJ1-1; 10 bases agree with TRBD1. Germline assignment: CDR1 MDHEN and CDR2 SYDVKM. The V gene end was trimmed by 7 bases and the J gene end by 7 bases; junction bases not matched to a gene: 9. This CDR3 spans 14 amino acids. The CDR3 sequence: CASIIGTGAGEAFF. DNA of the CDR3: TGTGCCAGCATAATCGGGACAGGGGCGGGTGAAGCTTTCTTT.

The table lists this clonotype with many counts. The genes are TRBV2 and TRBJ1-2; D unclear. There are 14 residues in the CDR3. V dropped 7 bases and J dropped 4 bases, with 16 bases sitting between them. Germline assignment: CDR1 SNHLY and CDR2 FYNNEI. The CDR3 spells CASTERRNFYGYTF. In nucleotides, the CDR3 is TGTGCCAGCACTGAGAGACGGAACTTCTATGGCTACACCTTC. Supplemented by reference TRBV2 and TRBJ1-2, the full variable domain reads EPEVTQTPSHQVTQMGQEVILRCVPISNHLYFYWYRQILGQKVEFLVSFYNNEISEKSEIFDDQFSVERPDGSNFTLKIRSTKLEDSAMYFCASTERRNFYGYTFGSGTRLTVV.

This chain joins TRBV5-4 and TRBJ2-6, with 7 bases aligning to TRBD1. This CDR3 comprises 18 residues. Germline CDR1 SGHNT, CDR2 YYREEE (reference sequence). V shed 4 bases and J 0 bases; nucleotides not matched to a gene: 10. CDR3 coding DNA: TGTGCCAGCAGCCCGAGGGAACAGGGGCCCTCTGGGGCCAACGTCCTGACTTTC. Translated, it gives CASSPREQGPSGANVLTF.

At least ten counts were recorded for this clonotype. The V call is TRBV11-2, the J call TRBJ2-5; perhaps TRBD1 as D (5 bases). V was clipped by 1 base and J by 5 bases, with 14 bases between them. This CDR3 has 15 amino acids. Germline V gene sequence: CDR1 SGHAT, CDR2 FQNNGV. CDR3 protein: CASSLVVGRVETQYF. The CDR3 DNA reads TGTGCCAGCAGCTTAGTGGTTGGCAGGGTGGAGACCCAGTACTTC.

This clonotype was counted ten times or more. The J gene is TRBJ1-6, the V gene TRBV5-1; no clear D. The CDR3 runs to 15 residues. V was cut by 0 bases and J by 10 bases, with 14 bases left in between. Germline lookup yields CDR1 SGHRS and CDR2 YFSETQ. DNA of the CDR3: TGCGCCAGCAGCTTGGACGGGCCGCCTAGCTCACCCCTCCACTTT. Protein: CASSLDGPPSSPLHF.

There are a few counts of this clonotype. J is TRBJ2-7 and V is TRBV28, with D uncertain. Trimming took 5 bases from V and 3 from J, leaving 11 bases between them. The CDR3 has 13 residues. The germline gives CDR1 MDHEN, CDR2 SYDVKM. CDR3 coding DNA: TGTGCCAGCAGTCGGCATTCGGGCTACGAGCAGTACTTC. Translation gives CASSRHSGYEQYF.

This chain uses TRBV6-1 with TRBJ2-2; unclear D gene. Germline lookup yields CDR1 MNHNS and CDR2 SASEGT. The CDR3 covers 15 residues. The ends were cut back, 7 bases at V and 1 base at J, with 13 bases in the middle. In DNA, the CDR3 is TGTGCCAGCACTAGTACACTCTTGAACACCGGGGAGCTGTTTTTT. Translating gives CASTSTLLNTGELFF.

In its sample, this clonotype was seen a few times. The rearrangement uses TRBV18 and TRBJ1-1; 7 bases are a match to TRBD1. CDR3 length equals 14 residues. In germline, CDR1 is KGHSH, CDR2 LQKENI. V dropped 5 bases and J dropped 1; count of bases not matched to a gene: 4. CDR3 loop: CASSKTGRNTEAFF. The CDR3, as DNA: TGTGCCAGCTCAAAGACAGGGCGGAACACTGAAGCTTTCTTT.

In this sample, this clonotype turned up a few times. J is TRBJ2-2 and V is TRBV3-1; D is perhaps TRBD2 (5 bases). In germline, CDR1 is LGHDT, CDR2 YNNKEL (reference sequence). Trimming stripped 4 bases from V and 2 bases from J, with 8 bases between. The CDR3 is 14 residues long. The CDR3: CASSPGINTGELFF. The CDR3 DNA reads TGTGCCAGCAGCCCCGGGATCAACACCGGGGAGCTGTTTTTT.

The chain recombines TRBV2 with TRBJ1-2; 8 bases agree with TRBD1. V was clipped by 7 bases and J by 1 base; unmatched bases: 8. This CDR3 has 15 residues. Germline values: CDR1 SNHLY, CDR2 FYNNEI. CDR3 DNA: TGTGCCAGCACTATCGGGACAGGAGTTAACTATGGCTACACCTTC. It translates to CASTIGTGVNYGYTF.

This clonotype was detected a few times. Lacking the conserved final phenylalanine or tryptophan, this CDR3 likely reflects a read error. This sequence joins TRBV19 and TRBJ1-5; D ambiguous. Per the germline V gene, CDR1 is LNHDA and CDR2 is SQIVND (reference sequence). Trimming removed 3 bases at V and 9 bases at J, with 12 bases between. The CDR3 is made up of 13 amino acids. The CDR3 loop reads CASSIKGFGPQHL. The CDR3 DNA reads as TGTGCCAGTAGTATCAAGGGTTTTGGGCCCCAGCATCTT.

This clonotype was found many times. This chain uses TRBV7-9 with TRBJ2-7, with D unclear. CDR1 and CDR2 (germline): SEHNR, FQNEAQ (reference sequence). V was trimmed by 1 base and J by 0 bases, leaving 16 bases between them. There are 17 residues in the CDR3. CDR3 residues: CASSLGGVGFSSYEQYF. CDR3 bases: TGTGCCAGCAGCTTAGGAGGTGTGGGGTTCAGCTCCTACGAGCAGTACTTC.

This clonotype appeared many times. The V and J genes are TRBV5-1 and TRBJ2-3; 9 nucleotides line up with TRBD2. This CDR3 has 14 amino acids. Germline V gene data show CDR1 as SGHRS and CDR2 as YFSETQ. Trimming cost V 3 bases and J 5 bases; bases outside gene matches: 4. The CDR3 here is CASSSTSGLDTQYF. The DNA of the CDR3 is TGCGCCAGCAGCTCCACTAGCGGGTTAGATACGCAGTATTTT.

This clonotype was picked up a small number of times. This chain joins TRBV10-3 and TRBJ2-1; TRBD2 aligns across 12 bases. The V gene's germline CDR1 is ENHRY and CDR2 SYGVKD. J lost 4 bases, V lost 6 bases, and 4 bases had no gene match. The CDR3 has 15 amino acids. The CDR3 DNA follows: TGTGCCATCAGGACCGGACTAGCGGGGTACAATGAGCAGTTCTTC. As protein: CAIRTGLAGYNEQFF.

Many counts were recorded for this clonotype. The chain employs TRBV12-3 or TRBV12-4 and TRBJ1-3, with D possibly matching TRBD1 (5 bases). The CDR3 has 16 residues. V lost 5 bases and J lost 0, with 14 bases in between. CDR3 bases: TGTGCCAGCAGTCGCCCGGGACTGTACTCTGGAAACACCATATATTTT. Protein product: CASSRPGLYSGNTIYF.

This clonotype turned up a few times. The chain is built from TRBV19 and TRBJ1-1; no clear D gene. Per germline, CDR1 LNHDA and CDR2 SQIVND (reference sequence). There are 15 residues in the CDR3. The germline V and J ends were trimmed by 4 bases and 0 bases, with 12 bases remaining between them. The CDR3 DNA reads as TGTGCCAGTAGTACCTTAGGGATAATGAACACTGAAGCTTTCTTT. It codes for CASSTLGIMNTEAFF. Complete variable domain (other parts from reference TRBV19 and TRBJ1-1): DGGITQSPKYLFRKEGQNVTLSCEQNLNHDAMYWYRQDPGQGLRLIYYSQIVNDFQKGDIAEGYSVSREKKESFPLTVTSAQKNPTAFYLCASSTLGIMNTEAFFGQGTRLTVV.

The chain links TRBV11-1 to TRBJ1-3; TRBD1 is a possible D gene (5 bases). V lost 3 bases and J lost 0, with 9 bases in between. The CDR3 has 15 amino acids. CDR1 is SGHAT and CDR2 is FQDESV in the germline V gene (reference sequence). CDR3: CASSLGRISGNTIYF. The CDR3 DNA reads TGTGCCAGCAGCTTGGGACGGATCTCTGGAAACACCATATATTTT.

There are many counts of this clonotype. CDR3 sequence (DNA): TGTGCCAGCAGTTTCGGTGTCGGGGAGCTGTTTTTT. It yields the protein CASSFGVGELFF. This chain links TRBV12-3 or TRBV12-4 with TRBJ2-2, with D unclear. Between the trimmed V and J ends, which lost 3 bases and 7 bases, there was a span of 6 bases. The CDR3 spans 12 residues.

The chain carries TRBV7-9 and TRBJ1-4, with a tentative D call TRBD1 (5 bases). This CDR3 has 16 residues. Germline CDR1 reads SEHNR; CDR2 reads FQNEAQ (reference sequence). Trimming took 3 bases from V and 3 from J, leaving 14 bases between them. CDR3 protein: CASSFTGTRSNEKLFF. The CDR3 nucleotides are TGTGCCAGCAGCTTTACCGGGACGCGATCTAATGAAAAACTGTTTTTT.

This clonotype was seen a few times. The genes are TRBV7-8 and TRBJ1-5; 8 bases agree with TRBD1. Trimming cost V 3 bases and J 9 bases; bases outside gene matches: 1. Germline V gene lookup returns CDR1 SGHVS and CDR2 FQNEAQ. CDR3 size: 12 residues. DNA for the CDR3: TGTGCCAGCAGCTTCGACAGGGGGCCCCAGCATTTT. Translation gives CASSFDRGPQHF.

Many counts were recorded for this clonotype. V gene TRBV6-1 combines with J gene TRBJ2-5, with D possibly being TRBD2 (6 bases). The V gene lost 7 bases and the J gene lost 6 bases, with 30 bases spanning the gap. Germline V gene data show CDR1 as MNHNS and CDR2 as SASEGT. The CDR3 loop spans 18 amino acids. The CDR3 sequence is CASILGPGTYAISQTQYF. The CDR3 bases are TGTGCCAGCATATTGGGGCCTGGGACTTATGCCATCTCGCAGACCCAGTACTTC.

This clonotype has a count of ten or more. The CDR3 DNA reads as TGTGCCAGCAGTGAAGCGGGGGGAGGGGGGGCAGATACGCAGTATTTT. Translating gives CASSEAGGGGADTQYF. This sequence joins TRBV6-1 and TRBJ2-3, with TRBD2 as a possible D gene (7 bases). V lost 0 bases, J lost 4 bases, and 14 bases lay in between. CDR1 is MNHNS, CDR2 SASEGT, per germline. There are 16 residues in the CDR3.